Listed below are T cell receptor beta chains from one sample, sequenced in a study of cytomegalovirus exposure and HLA in healthy donors. Sequenced by immunoSEQ multiplex PCR; TCRdb stores in-frame clones only, minus some. Here the sample table reports approximately 150,000 clones. The sequencing input was PBMCs. Receptors were obtained from a woman in her fifties or sixties in good health and CMV-seronegative. Each CDR3 is given without its conserved first and last residue.

>TRBV4-1|TRBJ2-7
ASSQDEGQGYYEQY
>TRBV25-1|TRBJ2-7
ASRGLAGASGEQY
>TRBV7-2|TRBJ2-1
ASSYRASSDNEQF
>TRBV6-5|TRBJ2-7
ASSYSRRFEQY
>TRBV28|TRBJ1-3
ASSAGSSGNTIY
>TRBV5-1|TRBJ2-1
ASSLYKAGTYNEQF
>TRBV7-9|TRBJ2-5
ASSFGLAGEETQY
>TRBV18|TRBJ1-1
ASSPMTGRGEAF
>TRBV9|TRBJ2-5
ASSSYRAVEETQY
>TRBV6-5|TRBJ2-7
ASHRDRAYEQY
>TRBV2|TRBJ2-7
ASSLGAGGSYEQY
>TRBV5-1|TRBJ1-1
ASSFLGRGTEAF
>TRBV5-1|TRBJ1-5
ASSLRGYSNQPQH
>TRBV18|TRBJ2-2
ASSPLGGLPGAGELF
>TRBV5-6|TRBJ2-7
ASSRSPGQGSYEQY